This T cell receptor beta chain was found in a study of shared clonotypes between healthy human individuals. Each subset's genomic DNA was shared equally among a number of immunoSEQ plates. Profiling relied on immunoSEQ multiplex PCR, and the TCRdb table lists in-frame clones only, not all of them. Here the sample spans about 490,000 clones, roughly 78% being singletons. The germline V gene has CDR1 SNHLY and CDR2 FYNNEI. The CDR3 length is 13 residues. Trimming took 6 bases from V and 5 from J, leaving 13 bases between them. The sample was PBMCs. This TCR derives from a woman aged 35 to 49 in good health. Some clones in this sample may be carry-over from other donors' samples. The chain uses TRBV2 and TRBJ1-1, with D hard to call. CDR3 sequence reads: CASSDQGWTEAFF. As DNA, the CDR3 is TGTGCCAGCAGCGACCAAGGGTGGACTGAAGCTTTCTTT.